These 22 T cell receptor beta chains were all obtained from the same sample, sequenced in a study of cytomegalovirus exposure and HLA in healthy donors (dated 2017 in TCRdb). Receptor amplification or capture employed the immunoSEQ multiplex PCR assay. The multiplex PCR relied on a mix of 60 forward primers for TCR Vbeta segments and 13 reverse primers for TCR Jbeta segments. The table comes from immuneACCESS by way of TCRdb, which keeps in-frame sequences with V and J called. Part of the clones is missing from these tables; in studies checked, under half for an unresolved V gene and the rest for unknown reasons. This sample's records show roughly 120,000 clones. 3.6% of the sample rests with the top ten. The sequenced sample consisted of PBMCs. The receptors shown here come from a man younger than 30 in good health and CMV-seronegative.

V usage is TRBV19 and J usage is TRBJ2-7; TRBD2 matches at 9 bases. CDR1 LNHDA and CDR2 SQIVND come from the germline V gene (reference sequence). CDR3 length equals 15 residues. Trimming cost V 3 bases and J 3 bases; bases outside gene matches: 6. The CDR3 loop is CASSMISGGIYEQYF. For the CDR3, the DNA is TGTGCCAGTAGTATGATAAGCGGGGGGATCTACGAGCAGTACTTC.

The rearrangement joins TRBV5-4 to TRBJ2-7; 9 bases map to TRBD2. CDR1 and CDR2 (germline): SGHNT, YYREEE (reference sequence). The CDR3 has 16 residues. The ends lost 5 bases at V and 5 bases at J; junction bases unmatched: 14. Written as DNA, the CDR3 is TGTGCCAGCAGGAACGACCTTAGCGGGAGTCTCCACGAGCAGTACTTC. As protein: CASRNDLSGSLHEQYF. The variable domain in full, with the rest retrieved from reference TRBV5-4 and TRBJ2-7, is ETGVTQSPTHLIKTRGQQVTLRCSSQSGHNTVSWYQQALGQGPQFIFQYYREEENGRGNFPPRFSGLQFPNYSSELNVNALELDDSALYLCASRNDLSGSLHEQYFGPGTRLTVT.

The genes are TRBV19 and TRBJ1-3, with D possibly TRBD1 on 6 matching bases. CDR3 length: 14 residues. Germline V gene data show CDR1 as LNHDA and CDR2 as SQIVND (reference sequence). Trimming pared 9 bases from V and 0 bases from J, leaving 12 bases between. The CDR3 coding sequence is TGTGCCAGCGAGACAGGCATCTCTGGAAACACCATATATTTT. Encoded protein: CASETGISGNTIYF.

The chain is built from TRBV9 and TRBJ2-2; 10 positions agree with TRBD2. Germline CDR1 and CDR2: SGDLS and YYNGEE. This CDR3 contains 17 residues. With 4 bases clipped from V and 3 bases from J, the junction kept 9 bases outside the gene matches. CDR3 residues: CASSHPLAGDYTGELFF. In nucleotides, the CDR3 is TGTGCCAGCAGCCACCCCCTAGCGGGGGATTACACCGGGGAGCTGTTTTTT.

The rearrangement uses TRBV11-2 and TRBJ1-2; TRBD1 is a possible D gene (5 bases). The V end lost 6 bases, the J end lost 4 bases, and 12 bases lay between the germline ends. The CDR3 runs 13 residues. CDR1 and CDR2 (germline): SGHAT, FQNNGV. CDR3 region: CASSLGEFYGYTF. The CDR3 bases are TGTGCCAGCAGTCTAGGGGAATTCTATGGCTACACCTTC.

In DNA, the CDR3 is TGTGCCAGCAGTCGACCCGGGACAGGGGGTGAAAAACTGTTTTTT. Translation gives CASSRPGTGGEKLFF. J is TRBJ1-4 and V is TRBV6-5, with 11 nucleotides matching TRBD1. CDR3 length equals 15 residues. Germline-derived CDR1 and CDR2 are MNHEY and SVGAGI. Germline trimming cut 5 bases from V and 7 bases from J; bases unmatched to any gene: 6.

The CDR3 DNA reads as TGTGCCAGTACAGGGCCATTTGGCTCCCGGGCCGGGGAGCTGTTTTTT. This translates into CASTGPFGSRAGELFF. V and J are TRBV19 and TRBJ2-2, with a possible D match to TRBD1 (5 bases). V lost 7 bases, J lost 6 bases, and 21 bases lay in between. This CDR3 is 16 amino acids long. Germline CDR1 LNHDA, CDR2 SQIVND (reference sequence).

The chain combines TRBV9 with TRBJ1-2; no clear D gene. The V gene lost 5 bases and the J gene lost 3 bases, with 14 bases spanning the gap. The germline V gene encodes CDR1 SGDLS and CDR2 YYNGEE. CDR3 length: 14 amino acids. The CDR3 DNA is TGTGCCAGCAGTGCCGATGGTACGGACTATGGCTACACCTTC. It is translated as CASSADGTDYGYTF.

The chain joins TRBV5-1 to TRBJ1-2; D gene unclear. Per the germline V gene, CDR1 is SGHRS and CDR2 is YFSETQ. CDR3 length: 16 amino acids. V was trimmed by 1 base and J by 6 bases, leaving 19 bases between them. The CDR3 spells CASSLFTGMNTNGYTF. The CDR3 nucleotides are TGCGCCAGCAGCTTGTTTACCGGGATGAATACTAATGGCTACACCTTC.

The chain carries TRBV6-6 and TRBJ1-1, with D perhaps matching TRBD1 (6 bases). Trimming took 5 bases from V and 8 from J, leaving 9 bases between them. This CDR3 has 11 residues. Germline V gene sequence: CDR1 MNHNY, CDR2 SVGAGI (reference sequence). The CDR3 DNA reads as TGTGCCAGCAGTGGGGGGGCCGAAGCTTTCTTT. Translation gives CASSGGAEAFF.

The chain recombines TRBV5-4 with TRBJ1-2; perhaps TRBD1 as D (6 bases). The CDR3 has 13 amino acids. CDR1 is SGHNT, CDR2 YYREEE, per germline (reference sequence). The V end lost 8 bases, the J end lost 4 bases, and 15 bases lay between the germline ends. The DNA of the CDR3 is TGTGCCAGTAGGGAGGGGGGAAGCTATGGCTACACCTTC. It specifies CASREGGSYGYTF. The whole variable domain, remainder taken from reference TRBV5-4 and TRBJ1-2, is ETGVTQSPTHLIKTRGQQVTLRCSSQSGHNTVSWYQQALGQGPQFIFQYYREEENGRGNFPPRFSGLQFPNYSSELNVNALELDDSALYLCASREGGSYGYTFGSGTRLTVV.

The chain couples TRBV9 to TRBJ1-3; D possibly corresponds to TRBD1 (5 bases). Trimming cost V 4 bases and J 4 bases, with 15 bases left between them. This CDR3 comprises 15 residues. CDR1 SGDLS and CDR2 YYNGEE come from the germline V gene. The CDR3 nucleotides are TGTGCCAGCAGCCTTTCGGGGGGAGGCGGAAACACCATATATTTT. Protein: CASSLSGGGGNTIYF.

The chain is built from TRBV2 and TRBJ1-2; no definite D call. From germline, CDR1 is SNHLY and CDR2 FYNNEI. The CDR3 has 13 amino acids. Deletions cut 5 bases from V and 4 bases from J, with 11 bases between. For the CDR3, the DNA is TGTGCCAGCAGTCTAGAACACCTCTATGGCTACACCTTC. It codes for CASSLEHLYGYTF.

The rearrangement joins TRBV5-1 to TRBJ2-1, with 7 bases fitting TRBD1. Germline V gives CDR1 SGHRS, CDR2 YFSETQ. The CDR3 length is 14 residues. J gave up 3 bases and V 4 bases, and 4 bases lay outside the gene matches. This CDR3 reads CASSERQGYNEQFF. In nucleotides, the CDR3 is TGCGCCAGCAGCGAAAGACAGGGCTACAATGAGCAGTTCTTC.

The V call is TRBV12-5, the J call TRBJ1-5; D is ambiguous. The V end was cut by 7 bases, the J end by 4 bases, with 14 bases between. The germline CDR1 and CDR2 sequences are LGHNT and FRNRAP. CDR3 length: 14 residues. CDR3 in DNA: TGTGCTAGTGCCAGTAATCAGGCAAATCAGCCCCAGCATTTT. Translation gives CASASNQANQPQHF.

This CDR3 reads CASSAGQNIGELFF. The CDR3 DNA is TGCGCCAGCAGCGCGGGACAGAATATCGGGGAGCTGTTTTTT. V usage is TRBV5-1 and J usage is TRBJ2-2; D possibly corresponds to TRBD1 (7 bases). The CDR3 consists of 14 residues. Looked up from germline, CDR1 is SGHRS and CDR2 is YFSETQ. Trimming took off 4 bases at V and 7 bases at J, with 14 bases between the two ends.

The J gene is TRBJ1-2, the V gene TRBV7-9; no reliable D call. Trimming left V 3 bases short and J 0 bases short, with 8 bases between. Germline CDR1 reads SEHNR; CDR2 reads FQNEAQ (reference sequence). The CDR3 runs 14 residues. The CDR3 region is CASSFPTPNYGYTF. CDR3 in DNA: TGTGCCAGCAGCTTTCCCACACCTAACTATGGCTACACCTTC.

This chain uses TRBV30 with TRBJ1-1; TRBD1 matches at 11 bases. With V trimmed by 2 bases and J by 6 bases, 11 bases remained unmatched. Germline assignment: CDR1 GTSNPN and CDR2 SVGIG (reference sequence). The CDR3 is 16 amino acids. The CDR3 bases are TGTGCCTGGAGTCTCCGCCCGGGACAGGGGGTGGCTGAAGCTTTCTTT. Encoded protein: CAWSLRPGQGVAEAFF.

Regarding this clone: Here the CDR3 omits its conserved ending phenylalanine or tryptophan, so a read error is the likely source. The V call is TRBV4-1, the J call TRBJ1-1; no firm D call. Between the trimmed V and J ends, which lost 1 base and 3 bases, there was a span of 6 bases. From germline, CDR1 is MGHRA and CDR2 YSYEKL. The CDR3 loop spans 13 amino acids. CDR3 nucleotide sequence: TGCGCCAGCAGCCAAGTGGGTGACACTGAAGCTTTCCTT. This codes for CASSQVGDTEAFL.

The chain joins TRBV6-1 to TRBJ2-7; D is uncertain. The ends were cut back, 0 bases at V and 5 bases at J, with 14 bases in the middle. Looked up from germline, CDR1 is MNHNS and CDR2 is SASEGT. The CDR3 runs 15 residues. CDR3 region: CASSEARGPTDEQYF. In DNA form, the CDR3 reads TGTGCCAGCAGTGAAGCGCGAGGCCCAACGGACGAGCAGTACTTC.

The chain is built from TRBV28 and TRBJ1-4, with TRBD1 matching 7 bases. V was clipped by 6 bases and J by 8 bases; unmatched bases: 15. Germline lookup yields CDR1 MDHEN and CDR2 SYDVKM. The CDR3 has 16 amino acids. The CDR3 nucleotides read TGTGCCAGCAGACCAACCAAGGGACAGTTAAGGGAAAAACTGTTTTTT. Translated, it gives CASRPTKGQLREKLFF.

The rearrangement links TRBV12-5 to TRBJ1-6; 7 bases are a match to TRBD1. The junction had 6 bases not matched to a gene; V was cut back by 1 base and J by 9 bases. In germline, CDR1 is LGHNT, CDR2 FRNRAP. The CDR3 loop spans 15 amino acids. CDR3 sequence: CASGLGQTGVSPLHF. In DNA form, the CDR3 reads TGTGCTAGTGGTTTGGGGCAAACAGGGGTTTCACCCCTCCACTTT.